The 25 T cell receptor beta chains listed next were all sequenced from one sample in a study of T cell responses to AZD1222 COVID-19 vaccine. The table came from immunoSEQ multiplex PCR; TCRdb's copy has only in-frame clones and leaves some out. The sample has about 130,000 clones, 88% seen once. The sample was peripheral blood, taken on day 0 of AZD1222 vaccination. The receptor source for this set is an adult in good health.

V gene TRBV11-3 combines with J gene TRBJ1-1, with unresolved D. The CDR3 runs 13 residues. Germline-derived CDR1 and CDR2 are SGHNT and YENEEA. Trimming cost V 5 bases and J 5 bases, with 12 bases left between them. In DNA form, the CDR3 reads TGTGCCAGCAGCCTAAGACATCTGACTGAAGCTTTCTTT. Its translation is CASSLRHLTEAFF.

Here the CDR3 reads CASSQDIGRAYEQYF. The CDR3 nucleotides are TGCGCCAGCAGCCAAGATATAGGCAGAGCCTACGAGCAGTACTTC. The chain links TRBV4-3 to TRBJ2-7; D gene ambiguous. Trimming removed 0 bases at V and 2 bases at J, with 11 bases between. The germline V gene encodes CDR1 LGHNA and CDR2 YSLEER. This CDR3 contains 15 residues.

A remark on this clone: The same CDR3 is also encoded by other DNA sequences in this sample. The chain combines TRBV6-1 with TRBJ1-3; no reliable D call. Trimming stripped 0 bases from V and 1 base from J, with 4 bases between. Per the germline V gene, CDR1 is MNHNS and CDR2 is SASEGT. The CDR3 contains 14 residues. CDR3 in amino acids: CASSEALSGNTIYF. The CDR3 region has the DNA TGTGCCAGCAGTGAAGCGCTGTCTGGAAACACCATATATTTT.

The table lists this clone with a count of one. This chain uses TRBV3-1 (or the pseudogene TRBV3-2) with TRBJ1-5; D remains unclear. V shed 4 bases and J shed 5 bases, with 9 bases lying between them. CDR1 is LGHDT and CDR2 is YNNKEL in the germline V gene (reference sequence). There are 13 residues in the CDR3. CDR3 region: CASSRDPDQPQHF. CDR3 DNA: TGTGCCAGCAGCCGAGATCCCGATCAGCCCCAGCATTTT.

This chain joins TRBV9 and TRBJ2-1; 8 nucleotides align to TRBD2. Per the germline V gene, CDR1 is SGDLS and CDR2 is YYNGEE. The CDR3 extends over 17 amino acids. V gave up 0 bases and J gave up 0 bases; unmatched junction bases: 5. CDR3 DNA sequence: TGTGCCAGCAGCGTAGACTCGGGAGGGGGCTCCTACAATGAGCAGTTCTTC. This encodes CASSVDSGGGSYNEQFF.

The chain links TRBV11-2 to TRBJ2-3, with a weak D call TRBD2 (5 bases). Looked up from germline, CDR1 is SGHAT and CDR2 is FQNNGV. The CDR3 is made up of 15 amino acids. The V gene lost 2 bases and the J gene lost 8 bases, with 17 bases spanning the gap. CDR3 protein: CASSLISGPIGTQYF. The CDR3 coding sequence is TGTGCCAGCAGCTTAATAAGCGGCCCCATCGGTACGCAGTATTTT.

The chain recombines TRBV6-5 with TRBJ2-7; 8 bases fit TRBD2. In germline, CDR1 is MNHEY, CDR2 SVGAGI. The CDR3 consists of 15 residues. After removal of 5 bases from V and 4 bases from J, the junction contained 10 bases not matched to a gene. CDR3 protein: CASSPSGTRYYEQYF. In DNA form, the CDR3 reads TGTGCCAGCAGTCCGTCCGGGACTAGATATTACGAGCAGTACTTC.

There are a few counts of this clone. J is TRBJ2-3 and V is TRBV5-4, with D possibly matching TRBD1 (6 bases). Trimming removed 2 bases at V and 3 bases at J, with 10 bases between. The CDR3 is 14 amino acids. Germline-derived CDR1 and CDR2 are SGHNT and YYREEE (reference sequence). The DNA for the CDR3 is TGTGCCAGCAGCTTCGGACAGCCAACAGATACGCAGTATTTT. It encodes CASSFGQPTDTQYF.

This clone showed up just once. The chain joins TRBV5-5 to TRBJ1-3; D is undetermined. The CDR3 is made up of 16 amino acids. The germline V gene has CDR1 SGHKS and CDR2 YYEKEE (reference sequence). The V end was cut by 4 bases, the J end by 0 bases, with 14 bases between. CDR3 DNA sequence: TGTGCCAGCAGCCGGGCCGGGGTCCTCTCTGGAAACACCATATATTTT. It is translated as CASSRAGVLSGNTIYF. Full variable domain (remainder filled in from reference TRBV5-5 and TRBJ1-3): DAGVTQSPTHLIKTRGQQVTLRCSPISGHKSVSWYQQVLGQGPQFIFQYYEKEERGRGNFPDRFSARQFPNYSSELNVNALLLGDSALYLCASSRAGVLSGNTIYFGEGSWLTVV.

This sequence joins TRBV11-2 and TRBJ2-2, with 7 nucleotides matching TRBD1. This CDR3 region has 15 residues. CDR1 is SGHAT and CDR2 is FQNNGV in the germline V gene. Trimming took 5 bases from V and 3 from J; bases not matched to a gene: 6. The CDR3 sequence: CASSRDDRDTGELFF. For the CDR3, the DNA is TGTGCCAGCAGCCGAGACGACAGGGACACCGGGGAGCTGTTTTTT.

This CDR3 reads CAISKGTPDSTEAFF. The CDR3 region has the DNA TGTGCCATCAGTAAAGGGACCCCAGACAGCACTGAAGCTTTCTTT. The V call is TRBV10-3, the J call TRBJ1-1; a possible D gene is TRBD1 (5 bases). CDR3 size: 15 residues. From germline, CDR1 is ENHRY and CDR2 SYGVKD. V dropped 5 bases and J dropped 4 bases, with 17 bases sitting between them.

In the case of this clone: This specimen includes other DNA sequences encoding the same CDR3. The chain joins TRBV19 to TRBJ1-2; D may be TRBD1 (5 bases). Germline lookup yields CDR1 LNHDA and CDR2 SQIVND (reference sequence). Trimming shortened V by 0 bases and J by 3 bases, and 5 bases separated the two germline ends. The CDR3 spans 13 residues. CDR3 loop: CASSIDRDYGYTF. The DNA of the CDR3 is TGTGCCAGTAGTATAGACAGGGACTATGGCTACACCTTC. Complete variable domain (other parts from reference TRBV19 and TRBJ1-2): DGGITQSPKYLFRKEGQNVTLSCEQNLNHDAMYWYRQDPGQGLRLIYYSQIVNDFQKGDIAEGYSVSREKKESFPLTVTSAQKNPTAFYLCASSIDRDYGYTFGSGTRLTVV.

The CDR3 nucleotides read TGTGCCAGCAGCCAAGATTCGAACCTCAATCAGCCCCAGCATTTT. Protein product: CASSQDSNLNQPQHF. The chain has TRBV3-1 (or the pseudogene TRBV3-2) and TRBJ1-5; the D is unclear. CDR3 length equals 15 residues. The germline gives CDR1 LGHDT, CDR2 YNNKEL (reference sequence). V lost 0 bases and J 3 bases, leaving 9 bases between the germline ends.

CDR3 coding DNA: TGCAGCGGAGGGACTAGCGGGAGGACGGATGAGCAGTTCTTC. Amino acids: CSGGTSGRTDEQFF. V usage is TRBV29-1 and J usage is TRBJ2-1; 15 bases map to TRBD2. The CDR3 runs 14 residues. CDR1 and CDR2 (germline): SQVTM, ANQGSEA. The ends lost 7 bases at V and 8 bases at J; junction bases unmatched: 6.

V is TRBV18 and J is TRBJ1-3; TRBD1 aligns across 7 bases. V lost 5 bases, J lost 2 bases, and 3 bases stayed unmatched. Germline values: CDR1 KGHSH, CDR2 LQKENI. The CDR3 contains 14 residues. CDR3 protein: CASSTGQTGNTIYF. The CDR3 DNA is TGTGCCAGCTCAACGGGACAGACTGGAAACACCATATATTTT. Filled out from reference TRBV18 and TRBJ1-3, the complete variable domain reads NAGVMQNPRHLVRRRGQEARLRCSPMKGHSHVYWYRQLPEEGLKFMVYLQKENIIDESGMPKERFSAEFPKEGPSILRIQQVVRGDSAAYFCASSTGQTGNTIYFGEGSWLTVV.

J is TRBJ1-5 and V is TRBV27; 7 bases line up with TRBD1. The CDR3 is 13 amino acids. Germline V gene sequence: CDR1 MNHEY, CDR2 SMNVEV (reference sequence). The junction had 5 bases not matched to a gene; V was cut back by 6 bases and J by 6 bases. The CDR3 bases are TGTGCCAGCAGCGACAGGGTCGGTCAGCCCCAGCATTTT. Encoded protein: CASSDRVGQPQHF.

The chain is built from TRBV4-3 and TRBJ2-5; 7 nucleotides line up with TRBD2. Per the germline V gene, CDR1 is LGHNA and CDR2 is YSLEER. J gave up 7 bases and V 5 bases, and 7 bases lay outside the gene matches. The CDR3 consists of 13 residues. CDR3 region: CASSGRTGGTQYF. The CDR3 bases are TGCGCCAGCAGCGGGCGGACGGGAGGGACCCAGTACTTC.

The V gene is TRBV6-1, the J gene TRBJ1-5; possibly TRBD1 for D (6 bases). Between the trimmed V and J ends, which lost 2 bases and 5 bases, there was a span of 28 bases. Germline V gene sequence: CDR1 MNHNS, CDR2 SASEGT. The CDR3 is made up of 20 amino acids. CDR3 protein: CASSESFGQSIYPSYQPQHF. The CDR3 DNA reads TGTGCCAGCAGTGAAAGTTTTGGACAGTCGATTTACCCATCCTATCAGCCCCAGCATTTT.

This chain links TRBV7-8 with TRBJ1-4; no definite D call. Trimming stripped 5 bases from V and 0 bases from J, with 10 bases between. CDR3 length: 15 amino acids. CDR1 and CDR2 from the germline V gene are SGHVS and FQNEAQ. This chain's CDR3 is CASSRIGSTNEKLFF. For the CDR3, the DNA is TGTGCCAGCAGCCGTATCGGTTCAACTAATGAAAAACTGTTTTTT.

V and J are TRBV7-2 and TRBJ1-2, with a weak D call TRBD1 (5 bases). CDR3 length: 13 amino acids. The V end lost 5 bases, the J end lost 1 base, and 8 bases lay between the germline ends. Germline V CDR1 and CDR2: SGHTA, FQGNSA. DNA for the CDR3: TGTGCCAGCAGCCCGACAGATAACTATGGCTACACCTTC. Amino acids: CASSPTDNYGYTF.

CDR3 region: CARSGTSGRTYEQYF. The CDR3 DNA sequence: TGTGCCAGAAGCGGAACTAGCGGGAGGACCTACGAGCAGTACTTC. V usage is TRBV5-3 and J usage is TRBJ2-7, with TRBD2 identical over 12 bases. TRBV5-3 is identified as an open reading frame with a role that is uncertain. The CDR3 covers 15 residues. The junction had 4 bases not matched to a gene; V was cut back by 4 bases and J by 2 bases.

V is TRBV28 and J is TRBJ1-2; 9 nucleotides line up with TRBD1. Losses at the gene ends were 2 bases for V and 5 bases for J; bases not matched to a gene: 3. The germline V gene has CDR1 MDHEN and CDR2 SYDVKM. This CDR3 has 14 amino acids. CDR3 loop: CASSLGGQGYGYTF. CDR3 bases: TGTGCCAGCAGTTTAGGGGGACAGGGTTATGGCTACACCTTC.

The genes are TRBV7-2 and TRBJ2-7, with 7 positions matching TRBD2. V lost 1 base to trimming and J lost 5 bases; unmatched junction nucleotides: 11. The CDR3 is 16 residues long. Per germline, CDR1 SGHTA and CDR2 FQGNSA. In DNA, the CDR3 is TGTGCCAGCAGCTTAGTTGGGGCTAGCGGACCTAACGAGCAGTACTTC. This encodes CASSLVGASGPNEQYF. The whole variable domain, remainder taken from reference TRBV7-2 and TRBJ2-7, is GAGVSQSPSNKVTEKGKDVELRCDPISGHTALYWYRQSLGQGLEFLIYFQGNSAPDKSGLPSDRFSAERTGGSVSTLTIQRTQQEDSAVYLCASSLVGASGPNEQYFGPGTRLTVT.

This chain joins TRBV6-5 and TRBJ2-7; 8 bases are shared with TRBD2. The trim removed 5 bases at V and 7 bases at J, leaving 13 bases unmatched. Germline V gives CDR1 MNHEY, CDR2 SVGAGI. There are 15 residues in the CDR3. The CDR3 DNA reads as TGTGCCAGCAGTCTTGAGGGACTAGGGAGTCGGGAGCAGTACTTC. It codes for CASSLEGLGSREQYF.

V usage is TRBV5-6 and J usage is TRBJ1-3; D gene ambiguous. The CDR3 has 15 residues. In germline, CDR1 is SGHDT, CDR2 YYEEEE. The germline V and J ends were trimmed by 0 bases and 0 bases, with 7 bases remaining between them. CDR3 DNA sequence: TGTGCCAGCAGCTTGGGGTTCGGCTCTGGAAACACCATATATTTT. Translated, it gives CASSLGFGSGNTIYF.